The 16 T cell receptor beta chains listed next were all sequenced from one sample in a study of T cell clonality in common variable immunodeficiency. Some clones are missing from TCRdb's copy, which holds only in-frame ones; the method was immunoSEQ multiplex PCR. The data show some 14,000 clones, with none appearing a single time. These receptors lack a known antigen. Findings of the study overall: Common variable immunodeficiency TCR beta sequences reportedly had fewer deletions and N-nucleotide insertions.

The material sequenced was peripheral blood mononuclear cells. These receptors were collected from a human donor with common variable immunodeficiency.

This clone was found a few times. Read sequence stops 3 residues before the CDR3 end, and the germline J gene provides the missing end. This chain uses TRBV7-2 with TRBJ2-5; TRBD1 matches 8 bases. This CDR3 region has 15 residues. Germline V gene sequence: CDR1 SGHTA, CDR2 FQGNSA. The V gene end was trimmed by 1 base and the J gene end by 4 bases; junction bases not matched to a gene: 5. The covered CDR3 bases are TGTGCCAGCAGCTTAGGACAGGGGCGGGTAGAGACC. Its translation: CASSLGQGRVET. The entire CDR3 sequence reads CASSLGQGRVETQYF.

Turning to this clone: The missing CDR3 end, 3 residues past where the read stops, is filled in from the germline J gene. The V and J genes are TRBV7-9 and TRBJ2-7, with a tentative D call TRBD1 (6 bases). The CDR3 length is 15 residues. V was cut by 5 bases and J by 1 base, with 15 bases left in between. In germline, CDR1 is SEHNR, CDR2 FQNEAQ (reference sequence). CDR3 residues: CASSPVQGPSYEQYF. The DNA read from the CDR3 is TGTGCCAGCAGCCCCGTGCAGGGGCCTTCCTACGAG.

This clone has at least ten counts. From the germline J gene comes the end of the CDR3, since the read stops 3 residues before it. The J gene is TRBJ2-3, the V gene TRBV13, with D unresolved. V was trimmed by 4 bases and J by 6 bases, leaving 11 bases between them. CDR3 length: 13 residues. Germline CDR1 and CDR2: PRHDT and FYEKMQ (reference sequence). CDR3 sequence: CASSSTLADTQYF. The DNA read from the CDR3 is TGTGCCAGCAGCTCCACTTTAGCCGATACG.

About this clone itself: The sequenced fragment ends 3 residues before the CDR3 boundary, so the rest is inferred from the germline J gene. This chain uses TRBV6-2 or TRBV6-3 with TRBJ1-5, with D perhaps TRBD1 (5 bases). Between the trimmed V and J ends, which lost 2 bases and 7 bases, there was a span of 18 bases. CDR1 is MNHEY, CDR2 SVGEGT, per germline. The CDR3 spans 16 residues. The chain's CDR3 is CASSYMRGSALQPQHF. The covered CDR3 bases are TGTGCCAGCAGTTACATGAGGGGATCGGCCTTGCAGCCC.

This clone has more than one count but fewer than ten. The read falls 3 residues short of the CDR3 end, and the missing part is taken from the germline J gene. The chain couples TRBV18 to TRBJ2-1; 9 nucleotides line up with TRBD2. Losses at the gene ends were 2 bases for V and 5 bases for J; bases not matched to a gene: 4. This CDR3 contains 15 residues. Germline loops: CDR1 KGHSH, CDR2 LQKENI. The CDR3: CASSPAGGRNNEQFF. CDR3 DNA, as far as it was read: TGTGCCAGCTCACCAGCGGGAGGGCGCAACAATGAG.

This clone came up a few times. CDR3 protein: CASRTSWNTEAFF. Partial CDR3 DNA: TGTGCCAGCAGAACATCTTGGAACACTGAA. The gene calls are TRBV2 and TRBJ1-1; D uncertain. Read data end 3 residues before the CDR3 end; the end is taken from the germline J gene. CDR3 size: 13 residues. Looked up from germline, CDR1 is SNHLY and CDR2 is FYNNEI. V gave up 6 bases and J gave up 1 base, with 9 bases separating them. Filled out from reference TRBV2 and TRBJ1-1, the complete variable domain reads EPEVTQTPSHQVTQMGQEVILRCVPISNHLYFYWYRQILGQKVEFLVSFYNNEISEKSEIFDDQFSVERPDGSNFTLKIRSTKLEDSAMYFCASRTSWNTEAFFGQGTRLTVV.

This clone turned up a few times. Read data end 3 residues before the CDR3 end; the end is taken from the germline J gene. The chain combines TRBV7-2 with TRBJ2-3; tentatively, D is TRBD2 (6 bases). The CDR3 extends over 15 amino acids. Germline CDR1 SGHTA, CDR2 FQGNSA. Trimming pared 0 bases from V and 2 bases from J, leaving 9 bases between. CDR3 amino acids: CASSLAGLATDTQYF. The sequenced part of the CDR3 DNA is TGTGCCAGCAGCTTAGCGGGACTTGCCACAGATACG.

As concerns this clone: The CDR3 is cut off 3 residues early in the read; its end comes from the germline J gene. V and J are TRBV19 and TRBJ2-2; D may be TRBD2 (5 bases). Germline V gene sequence: CDR1 LNHDA, CDR2 SQIVND (reference sequence). This CDR3 spans 15 amino acids. V was cut by 7 bases and J by 4 bases, with 16 bases left in between. CDR3 in amino acids: CASIAGDRVTGELFF. Partial CDR3 DNA: TGTGCCAGTATTGCGGGTGACCGTGTCACCGGGGAG.

This clone was picked up a small number of times. The CDR3 extends 3 residues past the end of the read, so its final part is completed from the germline J gene. The chain links TRBV5-3 to TRBJ2-1; 9 bases are a match to TRBD1. TRBV5-3 is assigned to the ORF class and has an uncertain function. Germline trimming cut 0 bases from V and 3 bases from J; bases unmatched to any gene: 7. The CDR3 spans 17 residues. The sequenced part of the CDR3 DNA is TGTGCCAGAAGCTTGGGTTCCGACAGGGGGAACTACAATGAG. As protein: CARSLGSDRGNYNE. The whole CDR3 is CARSLGSDRGNYNEQFF.

This clone was found a few times. From the germline J gene comes the end of the CDR3, since the read stops 3 residues before it. The chain combines TRBV29-1 with TRBJ2-7; 13 nucleotides line up with TRBD2. The CDR3 is 14 amino acids. The J segment lost 2 bases and the V segment lost 5 bases, leaving 3 bases of the junction unmatched. Germline values: CDR1 SQVTM, CDR2 ANQGSEA. CDR3 amino acids: CSVRTSGGAYEQYF. The sequenced part of the CDR3 DNA is TGCAGCGTTCGGACTAGCGGGGGAGCCTACGAG.

Concerning this clone: With the read ending 3 residues before the CDR3 end, the germline J gene is used to fill in that end. The chain couples TRBV18 to TRBJ1-2; 9 bases line up with TRBD1. CDR1 is KGHSH, CDR2 LQKENI, per germline. Trimming took 3 bases from V and 6 from J; bases not matched to a gene: 8. This CDR3 is built from 15 residues. The CDR3 reads CASSPSGQGTDGYTF. The covered CDR3 bases are TGTGCCAGCTCACCTTCCGGACAGGGGACGGATGGC.

About this clone itself: Coverage ceases 3 residues before the CDR3 finishes, and the germline J gene fills in the end. V usage is TRBV7-3 and J usage is TRBJ2-3, with 8 bases identical to TRBD1. The trim removed 5 bases at V and 6 bases at J, leaving 13 bases unmatched. The CDR3 is made up of 16 amino acids. CDR1 SGHTA and CDR2 FQGTGA come from the germline V gene. The CDR3 bases that were read are TGTGCCAGCAGCCACGCAGGGGGCGGCCTTTCTGATACG. This encodes CASSHAGGGLSDT. The full CDR3 protein is CASSHAGGGLSDTQYF.

Of note for this clone: The CDR3 is cut off 3 residues early in the read; its end comes from the germline J gene. The genes are TRBV7-9 and TRBJ2-7; 7 nucleotides match TRBD1. Unmatched junction bases numbered 10, after V lost 9 bases and J lost 5 bases. Germline V gene data show CDR1 as SEHNR and CDR2 as FQNEAQ (reference sequence). The CDR3 consists of 13 residues. Partial CDR3 DNA: TGTGCCAGTCGGGGACAGCAGAGGGACGAG. It codes for CASRGQQRDE. The entire CDR3 protein reads CASRGQQRDEQYF.

This clone was recorded a few times. The read comes to an end 3 residues before the CDR3 does, leaving the germline J gene to fill in the end. This rearrangement joins TRBV19 to TRBJ2-5; perhaps TRBD1 as D (6 bases). Between the trimmed V and J ends, which lost 4 bases and 2 bases, there was a span of 23 bases. The CDR3 has 18 amino acids. Germline CDR1 and CDR2: LNHDA and SQIVND (reference sequence). The DNA read from the CDR3 is TGTGCCAGTAGTACCTCTTACTTCAGGGGATCCGTACAAGAGACC. Protein product: CASSTSYFRGSVQET. The full CDR3 protein reads CASSTSYFRGSVQETQYF.

This clone has just a few counts. The read stops 3 residues short of the end of the CDR3; the missing end is completed from the germline J gene. This chain joins TRBV18 and TRBJ1-4; weak D call: TRBD1 (5 bases). Germline V gene sequence: CDR1 KGHSH, CDR2 LQKENI. The CDR3 runs to 14 residues. Trimming left V 3 bases short and J 3 bases short, with 8 bases between. The DNA read from the CDR3 is TGTGCCAGCTCACCCCGGGACTCTAATGAAAAA. This encodes CASSPRDSNEK. From start to end, the CDR3 is CASSPRDSNEKLFF. The full variable domain, with the rest looked up from reference TRBV18 and TRBJ1-4, is NAGVMQNPRHLVRRRGQEARLRCSPMKGHSHVYWYRQLPEEGLKFMVYLQKENIIDESGMPKERFSAEFPKEGPSILRIQQVVRGDSAAYFCASSPRDSNEKLFFGSGTQLSVL.

Concerning this clone: Read data end 3 residues before the CDR3 end; the end is taken from the germline J gene. The gene calls are TRBV7-9 and TRBJ2-1; D remains ambiguous. The ends were cut back, 3 bases at V and 5 bases at J, with 8 bases in the middle. The CDR3 is 13 residues long. Looked up from germline, CDR1 is SEHNR and CDR2 is FQNEAQ (reference sequence). Incomplete CDR3 DNA: TGTGCCAGCAGCTTCGGTAGCAACAATGAG. Translating it yields CASSFGSNNE. The whole CDR3 protein reads CASSFGSNNEQFF.